These 18 T cell receptor beta chains were all obtained from the same sample, sequenced in a study of shared clonotypes between healthy human individuals. Using immunoSEQ multiplex PCR, the repertoire was profiled, and TCRdb retains in-frame clones only, with some absent. Among some 2.1 million clones, approximately 95% were seen once, and the ten largest hold roughly 0.13%. The source material was naive CD4+ T cells sorted from blood. Subset defined: CD45RA+ positively selected. The receptors shown here come from a man younger than 35 in good health.

The rearrangement links TRBV6-6 to TRBJ1-2; 8 bases agree with TRBD1. The CDR3 spans 15 residues. Germline CDR1 MNHNY, CDR2 SVGAGI (reference sequence). The V gene end was trimmed by 2 bases and the J gene end by 7 bases; junction bases not matched to a gene: 9. CDR3 coding DNA: TGTGCCAGCAGTTACCCTGGACAGGGCGACGCTGGCTACACCTTC. This gives the protein CASSYPGQGDAGYTF.

The chain recombines TRBV12-5 with TRBJ2-7; D call uncertain. V lost 0 bases and J 3 bases, leaving 18 bases between the germline ends. Germline V gene lookup returns CDR1 LGHNT and CDR2 FRNRAP. CDR3 length: 17 amino acids. For the CDR3, the DNA is TGTGCTAGTGGTTTGGTACCGGGCCCCGGTATCGGCTACGAGCAGTACTTC. As protein: CASGLVPGPGIGYEQYF.

The V call is TRBV4-3, the J call TRBJ2-7; D not resolved. This CDR3 region has 17 residues. CDR1 is LGHNA, CDR2 YSLEER, per germline. V was shortened by 4 bases and J by 2 bases, with 21 bases between the two germline ends. DNA for the CDR3: TGCGCCAGCAGCCCAGAGGTTATCAGACACAGTCCCTACGAGCAGTACTTC. Protein: CASSPEVIRHSPYEQYF.

The chain has TRBV25-1 and TRBJ1-1; D is unclear. V lost 9 bases to trimming and J lost 0 bases, with 11 bases between them. This CDR3 has 13 residues. CDR1 is MGHDK, CDR2 SYGVNS, per germline. The CDR3 bases are TGTGCCAGTGTCAGTGGGGTGAACACTGAAGCTTTCTTT. Amino acids: CASVSGVNTEAFF. The entire variable domain, with the rest obtained from reference TRBV25-1 and TRBJ1-1, is as follows: EADIYQTPRYLVIGTGKKITLECSQTMGHDKMYWYQQDPGMELHLIHYSYGVNSTEKGDLSSESTVSRIRTEHFPLTLESARPSHTSQYLCASVSGVNTEAFFGQGTRLTVV.

This chain joins TRBV19 and TRBJ1-1; D is perhaps TRBD1 (5 bases). The germline V gene has CDR1 LNHDA and CDR2 SQIVND (reference sequence). The CDR3 has 15 amino acids. V was trimmed by 4 bases and J by 6 bases, leaving 18 bases between them. As DNA, the CDR3 is TGTGCCAGTAGTAGAGCGGACGGGGGGAGACCTGAAGCTTTCTTT. As protein: CASSRADGGRPEAFF. The full variable domain, its missing parts supplied by reference TRBV19 and TRBJ1-1, is DGGITQSPKYLFRKEGQNVTLSCEQNLNHDAMYWYRQDPGQGLRLIYYSQIVNDFQKGDIAEGYSVSREKKESFPLTVTSAQKNPTAFYLCASSRADGGRPEAFFGQGTRLTVV.

The chain is built from TRBV5-8 and TRBJ2-5; D is ambiguous. Per the germline V gene, CDR1 is SGHTS and CDR2 is YDEGEE. V was clipped by 0 bases and J by 1 base, with 10 bases between them. The CDR3 totals 15 residues. CDR3 in amino acids: CASSLVLGRQETQYF. CDR3 bases: TGTGCCAGCAGCTTGGTTCTCGGACGCCAAGAGACCCAGTACTTC. The full variable domain, its missing parts supplied by reference TRBV5-8 and TRBJ2-5, is EAGVTQSPTHLIKTRGQQATLRCSPISGHTSVYWYQQALGLGLQFLLWYDEGEERNRGNFPPRFSGRQFPNYSSELNVNALELEDSALYLCASSLVLGRQETQYFGPGTRLLVL.

The chain employs TRBV5-4 and TRBJ1-2; D is perhaps TRBD1 (6 bases). CDR1 and CDR2 (germline): SGHNT, YYREEE (reference sequence). Deletions cut 5 bases from V and 2 bases from J, with 22 bases between. The CDR3 runs to 17 residues. The CDR3, as DNA: TGTGCCAGCAGTCCCGGGACATCGAAGACCGTGAACTATGGCTACACCTTC. Translated: CASSPGTSKTVNYGYTF. The full variable domain, completed using reference TRBV5-4 and TRBJ1-2, is ETGVTQSPTHLIKTRGQQVTLRCSSQSGHNTVSWYQQALGQGPQFIFQYYREEENGRGNFPPRFSGLQFPNYSSELNVNALELDDSALYLCASSPGTSKTVNYGYTFGSGTRLTVV.

The table lists this clone with a count of one. One junction end disagrees with the germline gene, perhaps due to a read error. CDR3 in amino acids: CAISAGSGTGLWELSF. In nucleotides, the CDR3 is TGTGCCATCAGTGCGGGATCCGGGACAGGACTTTGGGAACTCTCCTTC. The chain has TRBV10-3 and TRBJ2-7; 8 positions match TRBD1. Germline values: CDR1 ENHRY, CDR2 SYGVKD. The length of the CDR3 is 16 residues.

The V gene is TRBV6-1, the J gene TRBJ2-2; 7 bases are a match to TRBD1. This CDR3 contains 15 residues. CDR1 is MNHNS and CDR2 is SASEGT in the germline V gene. V dropped 3 bases and J dropped 4; count of bases not matched to a gene: 5. CDR3 amino acids: CASSEARGITGELFF. The CDR3 coding sequence is TGTGCCAGCAGTGAGGCCAGGGGGATCACCGGGGAGCTGTTTTTT.

This clone was observed once. The chain links TRBV14 to TRBJ1-1; D remains ambiguous. CDR1 is SGHDN and CDR2 is FVKESK in the germline V gene. CDR3 length: 15 residues. V lost 4 bases and J lost 5, with 17 bases in between. CDR3: CASSLEPGGRTEAFF. Here the CDR3 DNA reads TGTGCCAGCAGCCTAGAACCGGGAGGAAGGACTGAAGCTTTCTTT.

The chain couples TRBV6-1 to TRBJ1-1, with D maybe TRBD1 (5 bases). This CDR3 is built from 14 residues. Germline V gives CDR1 MNHNS, CDR2 SASEGT. V was pared by 4 bases and J by 3 bases, with 12 bases between. The CDR3 loop reads CASSGGNLDTEAFF. The CDR3 DNA reads TGTGCCAGCAGTGGGGGGAACTTGGACACTGAAGCTTTCTTT.

The gene calls are TRBV29-1 and TRBJ2-3; 10 bases are shared with TRBD2. V gave up 4 bases and J gave up 5 bases; unmatched junction bases: 6. Germline values: CDR1 SQVTM, CDR2 ANQGSEA. This CDR3 is 14 amino acids long. This CDR3 reads CSVAASGSLDTQYF. CDR3 nucleotides: TGCAGCGTTGCGGCTAGCGGGAGCCTAGATACGCAGTATTTT.

This clone appeared many times. V is TRBV30 and J is TRBJ1-6; D ambiguous. V shed 1 base and J shed 10 bases, with 17 bases lying between them. CDR1 is GTSNPN and CDR2 is SVGIG in the germline V gene (reference sequence). The CDR3 is 15 amino acids. CDR3 sequence (DNA): TGTGCCTGGAGTGATCGGACGCCGCGGGAGTCACCCCTCCACTTT. Translated, it gives CAWSDRTPRESPLHF.

The chain employs TRBV5-1 and TRBJ2-2; the D gene is possibly TRBD1 (5 bases). V was trimmed by 4 bases and J by 0 bases, leaving 10 bases between them. Germline loops: CDR1 SGHRS, CDR2 YFSETQ. The CDR3 contains 15 residues. CDR3 residues: CASSPDNANTGELFF. The CDR3 nucleotides are TGCGCCAGCAGCCCGGACAACGCGAACACCGGGGAGCTGTTTTTT.

The chain employs TRBV18 and TRBJ1-2; a possible D gene is TRBD1 (5 bases). Trimming cost V 0 bases and J 8 bases, with 16 bases left between them. This CDR3 has 15 amino acids. Germline V gives CDR1 KGHSH, CDR2 LQKENI. CDR3 protein: CASSPPSQGNVGYTF. The DNA for the CDR3 is TGTGCCAGCTCACCACCGAGCCAGGGCAATGTCGGCTACACCTTC.

The chain recombines TRBV7-2 with TRBJ1-3; tentatively, D is TRBD1 (6 bases). Germline V lookup: CDR1 SGHTA, CDR2 FQGNSA. This CDR3 is 17 amino acids long. V was shortened by 4 bases and J by 8 bases, with 24 bases between the two germline ends. The CDR3 loop reads CASSSPAGVSKGDTIYF. The CDR3 DNA follows: TGTGCCAGCAGCTCACCCGCTGGGGTGTCCAAGGGGGACACCATATATTTT.

V and J are TRBV11-2 and TRBJ2-1; 10 bases match TRBD2. The germline V gene encodes CDR1 SGHAT and CDR2 FQNNGV. The CDR3 runs 15 residues. V shed 1 base and J 4 bases; nucleotides not matched to a gene: 1. The CDR3 DNA reads TGTGCCAGCAGCTTAGCAGCGGGAGGGTACAATGAGCAGTTCTTC. It is translated as CASSLAAGGYNEQFF.

This chain uses TRBV2 with TRBJ2-3, with D possibly matching TRBD2 (6 bases). This CDR3 spans 15 amino acids. Germline V lookup: CDR1 SNHLY, CDR2 FYNNEI. V gave up 6 bases and J gave up 3 bases, with 16 bases separating them. The CDR3 protein is CASRPLGGITDTQYF. The CDR3 DNA reads as TGTGCCAGCAGGCCCCTGGGCGGGATTACAGATACGCAGTATTTT.